The 32 T cell receptor beta chains presented below share a single source sample, sequenced in a study of identical twins. TCRdb reanalysed the 5' RACE reads using MiXCR and keeps one entry per CDR3 protein. The data contain 540,000 or so distinct CDR3 sequences, more than 20% of them singletons. These same data were also listed under a study on yellow fever vaccine responses in identical twins.

Sequencing was performed on CD4+ T cells sorted from blood. The receptors derive from a woman between 18 and 29 years old in good health.

The rearrangement joins TRBV4-2 to TRBJ2-7, with 11 bases that match TRBD2. This CDR3 spans 16 amino acids. J was trimmed by 3 bases and V by 3 bases; bases with no gene match: 7. The germline V gene has CDR1 LGHNA and CDR2 YNFKEQ. The CDR3 sequence is CASSQETSGTGYEQYF. DNA of the CDR3: TGTGCCAGCAGCCAGGAGACTAGCGGGACAGGCTACGAGCAGTACTTC.

Only a few counts were recorded for this clonotype. The rearrangement links TRBV2 to TRBJ2-2; D unclear. The CDR3 has 14 residues. Deletions cut 7 bases from V and 2 bases from J, with 11 bases between. Germline assignment: CDR1 SNHLY and CDR2 FYNNEI. The CDR3 coding sequence is TGTGCCAGCATTAAAGCCGGAAACACCGGGGAGCTGTTTTTT. Translating gives CASIKAGNTGELFF.

The rearrangement joins TRBV12-3 or TRBV12-4 to TRBJ1-3; D uncertain. The CDR3 is 14 amino acids. Trimming took off 10 bases at V and 0 bases at J, with 13 bases between the two ends. CDR3 sequence: CAIRRINSGNTIYF. As DNA, the CDR3 is TGTGCCATCCGCAGAATCAACTCTGGAAACACCATATATTTT.

The J gene is TRBJ2-2, the V gene TRBV5-1; 12 bases align to TRBD2. The germline V gene encodes CDR1 SGHRS and CDR2 YFSETQ. There are 16 residues in the CDR3. V dropped 2 bases and J dropped 5; count of bases not matched to a gene: 4. The DNA for the CDR3 is TGCGCCAGCAGCTTTCGACTAGCGGGGGATACCGGGGAGCTGTTTTTT. Amino acids: CASSFRLAGDTGELFF.

This clonotype came up a few times. The chain links TRBV7-9 to TRBJ2-3; a weak D match, TRBD2 (6 bases). V was trimmed by 5 bases and J by 2 bases, leaving 11 bases between them. In germline, CDR1 is SEHNR, CDR2 FQNEAQ (reference sequence). The CDR3 consists of 14 residues. The CDR3: CASSVGSPTDTQYF. CDR3 DNA sequence: TGTGCCAGCAGCGTCGGGAGCCCCACAGATACGCAGTATTTT.

The CDR3 DNA reads as TGTGCCAGCAGCGAGAGTAGCGGGAGTGGTTACGAGCAGTACTTC. Translation: CASSESSGSGYEQYF. The chain links TRBV9 to TRBJ2-7, with 9 bases identical to TRBD2. The germline gives CDR1 SGDLS, CDR2 YYNGEE. The junction had 8 bases not matched to a gene; V was cut back by 3 bases and J by 4 bases. The CDR3 loop spans 15 amino acids.

This chain links TRBV6-2 or TRBV6-3 with TRBJ2-5; no clear D. The CDR3 covers 13 residues. V shed 5 bases and J shed 3 bases, with 10 bases lying between them. Germline CDR1 and CDR2: MNHEY and SVGEGT. The CDR3 region has the DNA TGTGCCAGCAGTCTCCCACCTAAAGAGACCCAGTACTTC. It encodes CASSLPPKETQYF.

This clonotype was seen a handful of times. The J gene is TRBJ2-2, the V gene TRBV5-1; D ambiguous. Germline V gives CDR1 SGHRS, CDR2 YFSETQ. The CDR3 sequence is 12 residues long. V was shortened by 6 bases and J by 3 bases, with 6 bases between the two germline ends. CDR3 protein: CASTTHTGELFF. CDR3 DNA sequence: TGCGCCAGCACCACGCACACCGGGGAGCTGTTTTTT.

The chain carries TRBV3-1 and TRBJ2-5, with D tentatively TRBD2 (5 bases). The V gene lost 0 bases and the J gene lost 4 bases, with 21 bases spanning the gap. This CDR3 comprises 18 residues. Germline V gene lookup returns CDR1 LGHDT and CDR2 YNNKEL (reference sequence). CDR3 residues: CASSQDVGLAIGGETQYF. As DNA, the CDR3 is TGTGCCAGCAGCCAAGACGTTGGGCTAGCCATTGGCGGAGAGACCCAGTACTTC.

The genes are TRBV7-2 and TRBJ1-2; D is undetermined. Trimming stripped 5 bases from V and 0 bases from J, with 10 bases between. Per germline, CDR1 SGHTA and CDR2 FQGNSA. There are 14 residues in the CDR3. The CDR3 nucleotides read TGTGCCAGCAGCATAAGACGAGCTAACTATGGCTACACCTTC. This translates into CASSIRRANYGYTF.

In its sample, this clonotype was seen a few times. The chain links TRBV5-1 to TRBJ1-1; D remains ambiguous. This CDR3 spans 14 amino acids. The ends were cut back, 4 bases at V and 4 bases at J, with 14 bases in the middle. Germline CDR1 SGHRS, CDR2 YFSETQ. As DNA, the CDR3 is TGCGCCAGCAGCGTTTTATTGACTGGCACTGAAGCTTTCTTT. Translation gives CASSVLLTGTEAFF.

This rearrangement joins TRBV18 to TRBJ2-1; D remains ambiguous. Germline CDR1 KGHSH, CDR2 LQKENI. This CDR3 contains 12 residues. V was shortened by 6 bases and J by 7 bases, with 10 bases between the two germline ends. This chain's CDR3 is CASSYYLNEQFF. CDR3 nucleotide sequence: TGTGCCAGCTCCTACTACCTAAATGAGCAGTTCTTC.

The chain recombines TRBV7-9 with TRBJ1-1, with 8 nucleotides matching TRBD1. CDR3 size: 16 residues. Germline CDR1 reads SEHNR; CDR2 reads FQNEAQ (reference sequence). The trim removed 5 bases at V and 4 bases at J, leaving 12 bases unmatched. The CDR3 sequence: CASSRGQAIRITEAFF. DNA of the CDR3: TGTGCCAGCAGCCGGGGACAGGCCATACGGATCACTGAAGCTTTCTTT.

V usage is TRBV29-1 and J usage is TRBJ1-1; tentatively, D is TRBD1 (5 bases). The CDR3 spans 12 residues. V shed 3 bases and J shed 1 base, with 6 bases lying between them. Germline lookup yields CDR1 SQVTM and CDR2 ANQGSEA. The CDR3 loop reads CSVDGANTEAFF. The CDR3 DNA sequence: TGCAGCGTTGATGGGGCGAACACTGAAGCTTTCTTT.

The chain couples TRBV3-1 to TRBJ2-3; D possibly uses TRBD1 or TRBD2 (6 bases each). This CDR3 region has 13 residues. CDR1 is LGHDT and CDR2 is YNNKEL in the germline V gene (reference sequence). V was cut by 0 bases and J by 8 bases, with 9 bases left in between. The CDR3 coding sequence is TGTGCCAGCAGCCAAGACCGGGGGCGTACGCAGTATTTT. Its protein is CASSQDRGRTQYF.

This clonotype has only a few counts. The chain employs TRBV29-1 and TRBJ2-3; TRBD2 might be the D (5 bases). This CDR3 region has 14 residues. The germline CDR1 and CDR2 sequences are SQVTM and ANQGSEA. Deletions cut 7 bases from V and 0 bases from J, with 14 bases between. The CDR3 spells CSAERSTSTDTQYF. The CDR3 bases are TGCAGCGCTGAGCGGTCGACGAGCACAGATACGCAGTATTTT.

This clonotype was counted only a few times. The genes are TRBV5-8 and TRBJ1-5; the D is unclear. Germline loops: CDR1 SGHTS, CDR2 YDEGEE. Trimming took off 0 bases at V and 4 bases at J, with 11 bases between the two ends. This CDR3 contains 15 residues. The CDR3 region has the DNA TGTGCCAGCAGCTTGGGTCGGGTAAAGAATCAGCCCCAGCATTTT. This encodes CASSLGRVKNQPQHF.

The chain links TRBV19 to TRBJ2-6, with TRBD2 matching 7 bases. Germline values: CDR1 LNHDA, CDR2 SQIVND (reference sequence). V dropped 1 base and J dropped 2; count of bases not matched to a gene: 2. The CDR3 loop spans 16 amino acids. The CDR3: CASSIAGGTGANVLTF. The CDR3 nucleotides read TGTGCCAGTAGTATAGCGGGGGGAACTGGGGCCAACGTCCTGACTTTC.

This clonotype was seen more than once but under ten times. The chain carries TRBV7-2 and TRBJ2-1, with 8 bases fitting TRBD2. Trimming at V came to 5 bases and at J to 4 bases, leaving 13 bases not matched to a gene. Germline loops: CDR1 SGHTA, CDR2 FQGNSA. This CDR3 contains 17 residues. This CDR3 reads CASSPRSAGGRYNEQFF. The CDR3 coding sequence is TGTGCCAGCAGCCCCCGGTCCGCGGGAGGCCGGTACAATGAGCAGTTCTTC. The entire variable domain, with the rest obtained from reference TRBV7-2 and TRBJ2-1, is as follows: GAGVSQSPSNKVTEKGKDVELRCDPISGHTALYWYRQSLGQGLEFLIYFQGNSAPDKSGLPSDRFSAERTGGSVSTLTIQRTQQEDSAVYLCASSPRSAGGRYNEQFFGPGTRLTVL.

The rearrangement links TRBV28 to TRBJ2-4; 8 nucleotides match TRBD1. The CDR3 loop spans 17 amino acids. CDR1 and CDR2 (germline): MDHEN, SYDVKM. Trimming at V came to 2 bases and at J to 1 base, leaving 7 bases not matched to a gene. CDR3 coding DNA: TGTGCCAGCAGTTTACCGAGGACAGGGTTGGCCAAAAACATTCAGTACTTC. Protein: CASSLPRTGLAKNIQYF.

A few counts support this clonotype. The chain recombines TRBV7-4 with TRBJ2-7; 9 bases align to TRBD1. The CDR3 loop spans 17 amino acids. Germline V gene data show CDR1 as SGHVT and CDR2 as SQSDAQ. Trimming cost V 5 bases and J 3 bases; bases outside gene matches: 14. The CDR3 DNA is TGTGCCAGCAGCCCAGAGGACAGGGGAAGATTCTTCTACGAGCAGTACGTC. It specifies CASSPEDRGRFFYEQYV.

This clonotype has only a few counts. The chain carries TRBV7-9 and TRBJ2-5; D possibly corresponds to TRBD1 (7 bases). The CDR3 is 14 residues long. Germline V gene sequence: CDR1 SEHNR, CDR2 FQNEAQ (reference sequence). Trimming took 6 bases from V and 5 from J, leaving 16 bases between them. CDR3 bases: TGTGCCAGCAGTAAACAGGGGCGGGGTGAGACCCAGTACTTC. This encodes CASSKQGRGETQYF.

CDR3 residues: CAISDGTGGDLGEKLFF. The CDR3 nucleotides are TGTGCCATCAGTGACGGGACAGGGGGCGACCTCGGGGAAAAACTGTTTTTT. The V call is TRBV10-3, the J call TRBJ1-4; TRBD1 matches at 12 bases. Per germline, CDR1 ENHRY and CDR2 SYGVKD. CDR3 length: 17 residues. Unmatched junction bases numbered 10, after V lost 3 bases and J lost 8 bases.

The rearrangement links TRBV14 to TRBJ1-2, with a possible D match to TRBD1 (6 bases). Germline CDR1 and CDR2: SGHDN and FVKESK. V lost 5 bases, J lost 7 bases, and 11 bases lay in between. The CDR3 is 12 amino acids. CDR3 DNA: TGTGCCAGCAGCTTTACAGGGTCTGGCTACACCTTC. Amino acid sequence: CASSFTGSGYTF.

The rearrangement uses TRBV11-3 and TRBJ2-1; no firm D call. V lost 3 bases and J lost 7, with 13 bases in between. Germline V gives CDR1 SGHNT, CDR2 YENEEA. The CDR3 runs to 14 residues. Here the CDR3 DNA reads TGTGCCAGCAGCTTGTCGGCGGCTATAAATGAGCAGTTCTTC. As protein: CASSLSAAINEQFF.

Concerning this clonotype itself: A read error may account for a junction end that differs from germline. The gene calls are TRBV12-3 or TRBV12-4 and TRBJ2-2, with D perhaps TRBD1 or TRBD2 (5 bases each). This CDR3 is built from 16 residues. CDR3 coding DNA: TGTGCCTGCAGTTTAGCCGGGACCCTGAACACCGGGGAGCTGTTTTTT. Translating gives CACSLAGTLNTGELFF.

The J gene is TRBJ2-3, the V gene TRBV7-9; D might be TRBD1 (6 bases). Trimming removed 7 bases from V and 4 bases from J, with 15 bases in between. Germline CDR1 SEHNR, CDR2 FQNEAQ (reference sequence). The CDR3 covers 14 residues. The DNA of the CDR3 is TGTGCCAGCACCAAGTCAGGGGCCGCAGATACGCAGTATTTT. Protein sequence: CASTKSGAADTQYF.

The chain carries TRBV15 and TRBJ1-2; 8 nucleotides line up with TRBD1. The CDR3 has 12 amino acids. Per the germline V gene, CDR1 is LNHNV and CDR2 is YYDKDF (reference sequence). Germline trimming cut 5 bases from V and 14 bases from J; bases unmatched to any gene: 10. Here the CDR3 DNA reads TGTGCCACCAGCCCACGGACAGGGCTGTATACCTTC. Its translation is CATSPRTGLYTF.

In its sample, this clonotype was seen a few times. The chain couples TRBV10-2 to TRBJ2-5; 10 bases align to TRBD2. Per germline, CDR1 WSHSY and CDR2 SAAADI. The CDR3 contains 15 residues. J gave up 5 bases and V 6 bases, and 9 bases lay outside the gene matches. The CDR3 region is CASSPQLAGWETQYF. The CDR3 nucleotides read TGCGCCAGCAGCCCGCAACTAGCGGGGTGGGAGACCCAGTACTTC.

This clonotype was picked up a small number of times. The chain couples TRBV5-1 to TRBJ2-1; the D is unclear. The V gene's germline CDR1 is SGHRS and CDR2 YFSETQ. V was cut by 3 bases and J by 5 bases, with 18 bases left in between. The CDR3 spans 16 residues. CDR3 nucleotide sequence: TGCGCCAGCAGCTCCGTAGCAACACGCTTCGACAATGAGCAGTTCTTC. Residues: CASSSVATRFDNEQFF.

This clonotype was seen ten or more times. The chain joins TRBV12-3 or TRBV12-4 to TRBJ2-5, with 7 positions matching TRBD2. The CDR3 loop spans 14 amino acids. V was clipped by 4 bases and J by 4 bases; unmatched bases: 6. CDR3 bases: TGTGCCAGCAGTTGGGAGGGGCCCAGAGAGACCCAGTACTTC. Translation gives CASSWEGPRETQYF.

The V call is TRBV7-3, the J call TRBJ1-1, with TRBD1 identical over 8 bases. The junction had 3 bases not matched to a gene; V was cut back by 1 base and J by 2 bases. The length of the CDR3 is 15 residues. Germline CDR1 and CDR2: SGHTA and FQGTGA. The DNA of the CDR3 is TGTGCCAGCAGCTTAATGGGACAGGCTAACACTGAAGCTTTCTTT. Translating it yields CASSLMGQANTEAFF. Supplemented by reference TRBV7-3 and TRBJ1-1, the full variable domain reads GAGVSQTPSNKVTEKGKYVELRCDPISGHTALYWYRQSLGQGPEFLIYFQGTGAADDSGLPNDRFFAVRPEGSVSTLKIQRTERGDSAVYLCASSLMGQANTEAFFGQGTRLTVV.